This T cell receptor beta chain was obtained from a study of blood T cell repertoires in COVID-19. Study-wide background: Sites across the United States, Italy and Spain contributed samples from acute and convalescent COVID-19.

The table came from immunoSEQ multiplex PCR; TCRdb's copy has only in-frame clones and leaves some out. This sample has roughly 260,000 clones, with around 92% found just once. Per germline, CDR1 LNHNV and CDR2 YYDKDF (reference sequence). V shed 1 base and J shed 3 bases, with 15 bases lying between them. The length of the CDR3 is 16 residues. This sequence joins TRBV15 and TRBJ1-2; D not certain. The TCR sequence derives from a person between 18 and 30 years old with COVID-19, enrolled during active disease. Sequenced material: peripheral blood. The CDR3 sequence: CATSRATLGIHYGYTF. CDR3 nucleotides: TGTGCCACCAGCAGAGCGACACTGGGCATTCACTATGGCTACACCTTC.